This entry describes one T cell receptor beta chain. These data originate in a study of OX40 agonist ivuxolimab in advanced cancers. Generated by immunoSEQ multiplex PCR, the TCRdb table keeps only in-frame clones and is missing some. This repertoire shows 69,000 or so clones, 75% to 90% found once; its top ten account for roughly 6%. The V gene's germline CDR1 is MGHRA and CDR2 YSYEKL. The CDR3 covers 16 residues. V lost 0 bases to trimming and J lost 1 base, with 13 bases between them. This sequence was found in an adult with an advanced solid tumor such as melanoma, head and neck, liver or kidney cancer. Sequenced material: CD4+ or CD8+ T cells sorted from blood, taken in a trial of the OX40 agonist ivuxolimab. This rearrangement joins TRBV4-1 to TRBJ2-7; TRBD1 might be the D (5 bases). The CDR3: CASSQDGKTVSYEQYF. DNA for the CDR3: TGCGCCAGCAGCCAAGACGGAAAGACAGTTTCCTACGAGCAGTACTTC.